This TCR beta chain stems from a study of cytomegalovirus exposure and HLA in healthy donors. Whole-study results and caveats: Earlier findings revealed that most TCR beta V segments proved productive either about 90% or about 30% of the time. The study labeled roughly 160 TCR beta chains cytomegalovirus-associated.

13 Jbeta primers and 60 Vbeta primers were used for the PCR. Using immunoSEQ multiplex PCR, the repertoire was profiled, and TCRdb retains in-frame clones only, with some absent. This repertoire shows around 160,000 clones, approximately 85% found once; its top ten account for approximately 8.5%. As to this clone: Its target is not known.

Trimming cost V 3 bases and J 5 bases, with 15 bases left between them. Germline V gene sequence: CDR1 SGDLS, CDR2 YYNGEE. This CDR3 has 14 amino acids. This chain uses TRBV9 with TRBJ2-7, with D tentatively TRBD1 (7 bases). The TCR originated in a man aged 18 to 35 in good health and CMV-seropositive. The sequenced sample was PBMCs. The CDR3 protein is CASSERQGGDEQYF. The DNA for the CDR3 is TGTGCCAGCAGCGAACGACAGGGCGGGGACGAGCAGTACTTC. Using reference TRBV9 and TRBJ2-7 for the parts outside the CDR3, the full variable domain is DSGVTQTPKHLITATGQRVTLRCSPRSGDLSVYWYQQSLDQGLQFLIQYYNGEERAKGNILERFSAQQFPDLHSELNLSSLELGDSALYFCASSERQGGDEQYFGPGTRLTVT.